This T cell receptor (beta chain) was captured by sequencing in a study of T cells in Graves' hyperthyroidism and ophthalmopathy. The CDR3 regions of TCR beta were amplified from RNA transcripts. The HTBI primer set was used in a first-round RT-PCR of the TCR CDR3. TCRdb used MiXCR to reprocess the multiplex PCR reads, holding one entry per CDR3 protein. Altogether fewer than 350,000 distinct CDR3 sequences are present, approximately 12% being singletons, with the ten largest covering more than 7.5%. Deletions cut 3 bases from V and 6 bases from J, with 21 bases between. Germline-derived CDR1 and CDR2 are SGHAT and FQNNGV. The CDR3 is made up of 16 amino acids. This clonotype was counted ten times or more.

Sequencing used blood. J is TRBJ2-7 and V is TRBV11-2, with D perhaps being TRBD1 or TRBD2 (5 bases each). This sequence originates from a woman in her twenties or thirties with Graves' hyperthyroidism that later progressed to Graves' ophthalmopathy. The CDR3 DNA follows: TGTGCCAGCAGCTTTCGGTCTGGGGCCGCCGGGGTCGAGCAGTACTTC. It codes for CASSFRSGAAGVEQYF.